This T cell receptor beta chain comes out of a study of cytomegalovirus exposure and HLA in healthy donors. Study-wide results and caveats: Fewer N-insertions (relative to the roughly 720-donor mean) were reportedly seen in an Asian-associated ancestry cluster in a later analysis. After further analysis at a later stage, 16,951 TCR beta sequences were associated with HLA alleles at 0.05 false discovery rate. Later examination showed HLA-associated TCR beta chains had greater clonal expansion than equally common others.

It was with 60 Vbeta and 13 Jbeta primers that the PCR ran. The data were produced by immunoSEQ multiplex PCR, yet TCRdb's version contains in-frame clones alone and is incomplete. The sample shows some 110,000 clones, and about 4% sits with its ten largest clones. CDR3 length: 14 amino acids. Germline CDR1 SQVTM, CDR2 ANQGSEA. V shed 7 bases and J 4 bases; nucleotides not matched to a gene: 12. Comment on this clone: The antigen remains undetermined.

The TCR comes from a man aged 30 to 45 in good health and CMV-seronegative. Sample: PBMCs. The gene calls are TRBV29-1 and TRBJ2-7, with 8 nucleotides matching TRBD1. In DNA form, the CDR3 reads TGCAGCGGACAGGGGCGAGGAGCCGATTACGAGCAGTACTTC. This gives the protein CSGQGRGADYEQYF.